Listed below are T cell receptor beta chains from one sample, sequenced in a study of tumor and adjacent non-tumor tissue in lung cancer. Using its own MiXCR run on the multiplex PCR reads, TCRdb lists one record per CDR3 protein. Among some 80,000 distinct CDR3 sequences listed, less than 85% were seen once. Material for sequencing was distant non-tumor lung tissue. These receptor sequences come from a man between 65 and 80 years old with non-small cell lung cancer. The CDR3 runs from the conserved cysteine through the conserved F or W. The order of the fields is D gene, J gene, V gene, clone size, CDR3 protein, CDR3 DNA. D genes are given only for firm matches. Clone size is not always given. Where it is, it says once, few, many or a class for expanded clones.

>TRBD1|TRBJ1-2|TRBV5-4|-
CASSTTPTGTGLGYTF
TGTGCCAGCAGTACAACCCCGACAGGGACAGGTTTAGGCTACACCTTC
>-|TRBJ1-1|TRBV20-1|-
CPRADPMNTEAFF
TGCCCGAGGGCAGACCCCATGAATACTGAAGCTTTCTTT
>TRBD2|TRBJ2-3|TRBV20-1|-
CSAAIAGGKDTQYF
TGCAGTGCCGCAATAGCGGGAGGCAAAGATACACAGTATTTT
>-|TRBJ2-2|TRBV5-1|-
CASSMEDEGDSTGELLF
TGCGCCAGCAGCATGGAGGATGAAGGGGACTCAACCGGGGAGTTGCTTTTT
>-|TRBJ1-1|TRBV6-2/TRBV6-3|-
CAIRHIVGQRREAFF
TGTGCCATCCGACATATTGTGGGACAAAGAAGAGAAGCTTTTTTT
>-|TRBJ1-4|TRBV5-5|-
CAISRRTVGNEKLVF
TGTGCCATCAGCCGCAGGACAGTTGGGAATGAAAAACTGGTTTTT
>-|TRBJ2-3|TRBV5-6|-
CANSLGQRSTDTQYF
TGTGCCAATAGCTTGGGCCAGCGAAGTACAGATACGCAATATTTT
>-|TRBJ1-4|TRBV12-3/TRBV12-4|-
CASSAQAGNNEKLFF
TGTGCCAGCAGCGCACAGGCAGGAAATAATGAAAAACTGTTTTTT
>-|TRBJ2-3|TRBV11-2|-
CASSLQRGVTDTHYF
TGTGCCAGCAGCTTGCAGAGGGGGGTCACAGATACGCACTATTTT
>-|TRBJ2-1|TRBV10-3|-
CAIRASYHSYNEKFF
TGTGCCATCAGAGCTAGCTACCACTCCTACAATGAGAAGTTCTTC
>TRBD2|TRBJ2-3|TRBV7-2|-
CASSLGGGYGDTQYF
TGTGCCAGCAGTCTTGGGGGGGGATATGGAGATACGCAGTATTTT
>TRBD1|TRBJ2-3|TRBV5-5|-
CTSSAGTGMRADMQYF
TGTACCAGCAGTGCTGGGACAGGCATGAGGGCAGATATGCAGTATTTT
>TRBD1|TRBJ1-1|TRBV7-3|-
CVSSLTRPGQGHAAGTEAFF
TGTGTCAGTAGCTTAACTCGCCCGGGACAGGGCCACGCGGCTGGGACTGAAGCTTTCTTT
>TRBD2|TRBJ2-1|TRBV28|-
CASNVNAGLAGGDEQLF
TGTGCCAGCAACGTAAACGCGGGGCTAGCGGGAGGAGATGAGCAGTTATTC
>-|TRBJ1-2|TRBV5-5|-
CASSLEYLGEGRGYTF
TGTGCCAGTAGCTTGGAATATCTGGGAGAGGGCCGTGGCTACACCTTC
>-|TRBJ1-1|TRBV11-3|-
CGSSFRDRTMNTETFF
TGTGGCAGCAGCTTCCGAGACAGAACCATGAACACTGAAACTTTCTTT
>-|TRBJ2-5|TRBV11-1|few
CASSLSPVYQETQYF
TGTGCAAGCAGCTTAAGTCCAGTGTACCAAGAGACCCAGTACTTC
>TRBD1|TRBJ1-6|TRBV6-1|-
CVSALGTGGSSLLQF
TGTGTCAGCGCATTAGGGACAGGTGGAAGTTCACTCCTCCAATTT
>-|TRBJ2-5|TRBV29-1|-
CRVEFYWTRGGKQETLYF
TGCAGAGTTGAATTCTATTGGACTAGGGGGGGGAAACAAGAGACCCTGTACTTC
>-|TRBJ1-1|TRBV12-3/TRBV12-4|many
CASSLQGRSSAFF
TGTGCCAGCAGTTTACAGGGACGAAGTTCAGCTTTCTTT
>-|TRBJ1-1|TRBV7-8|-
CASGAGGEAFF
TGTGCCAGCGGCGCCGGGGGTGAAGCTTTCTTT
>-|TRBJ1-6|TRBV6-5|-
CANSYSMRASYDSPLHF
TGTGCCAACAGTTACTCGATGAGGGCGTCCTATGATTCACCCCTCCACTTT
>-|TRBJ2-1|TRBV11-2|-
CVSSPGTSFPNEQFF
TGTGTCAGCAGCCCCGGAACTAGCTTCCCCAATGAGCAGTTCTTC
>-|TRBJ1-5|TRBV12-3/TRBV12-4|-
CANSPADQPQHF
TGTGCCAACAGTCCCGCTGACCAGCCCCAGCATTTT
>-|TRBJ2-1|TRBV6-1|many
CASTPGEFSYNEQFF
TGTGCCAGCACTCCGGGGGAATTCTCCTACAATGAGCAGTTCTTC
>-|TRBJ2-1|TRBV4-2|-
CASSQELVGGNEQFF
TGTGCCAGCAGCCAAGAACTAGTGGGAGGCAATGAGCAGTTCTTC
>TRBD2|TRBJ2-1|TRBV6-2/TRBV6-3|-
CASSYSATSGWAVHNEQFF
TGTGCCAGCAGTTACTCTGCGACTAGCGGGTGGGCCGTACACAATGAGCAGTTCTTC
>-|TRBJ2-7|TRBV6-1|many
CASSENFIDRSYEQYF
TGTGCCAGCAGTGAAAATTTTATTGACAGGTCCTACGAGCAGTACTTC
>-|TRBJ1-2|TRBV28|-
CASSFAENYGYTF
TGTGCCAGCAGTTTTGCGGAGAACTATGGCTACACCTTC
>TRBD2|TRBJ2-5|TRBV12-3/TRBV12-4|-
CSSSGLAGVVETQYF
TGTTCCAGTAGCGGTCTAGCGGGAGTGGTGGAGACCCAGTACTTC
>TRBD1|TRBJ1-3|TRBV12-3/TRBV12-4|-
CTSSRQGASSRNTIYF
TGTACCAGCAGTCGACAGGGGGCGAGCTCTAGAAACACCATATATTTT
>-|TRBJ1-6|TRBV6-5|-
CTSSYSMRASYNSPLHF
TGTACCAGTAGTTACTCGATGAGGGCGTCCTATAATTCACCCCTCCACTTT
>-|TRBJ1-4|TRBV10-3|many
CAISENFGENEKLFF
TGTGCCATCAGTGAGAACTTTGGGGAAAATGAAAAACTGTTTTTT
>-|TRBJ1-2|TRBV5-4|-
CASNWPIPRGLYGYTF
TGTGCCAGCAACTGGCCAATCCCAAGGGGTCTATATGGCTACACCTTC
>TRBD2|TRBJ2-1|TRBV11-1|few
CASERWEGRGEQFF
TGTGCCAGCGAGAGGTGGGAGGGCCGTGGTGAGCAGTTCTTC